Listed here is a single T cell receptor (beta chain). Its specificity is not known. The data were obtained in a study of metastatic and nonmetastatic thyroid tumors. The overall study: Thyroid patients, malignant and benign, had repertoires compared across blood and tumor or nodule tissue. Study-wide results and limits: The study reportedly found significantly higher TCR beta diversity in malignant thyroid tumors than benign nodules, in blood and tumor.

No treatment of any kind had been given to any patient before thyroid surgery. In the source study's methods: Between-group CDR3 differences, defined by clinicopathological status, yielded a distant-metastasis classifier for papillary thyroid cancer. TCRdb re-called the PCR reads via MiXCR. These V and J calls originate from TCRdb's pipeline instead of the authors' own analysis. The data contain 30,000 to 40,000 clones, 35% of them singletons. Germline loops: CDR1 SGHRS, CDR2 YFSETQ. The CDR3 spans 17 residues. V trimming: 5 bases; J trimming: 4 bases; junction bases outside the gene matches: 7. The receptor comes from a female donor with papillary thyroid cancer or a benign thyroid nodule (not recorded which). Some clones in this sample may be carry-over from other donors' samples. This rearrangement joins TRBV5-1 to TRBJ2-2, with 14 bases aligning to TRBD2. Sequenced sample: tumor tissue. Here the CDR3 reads CASRGTSGSFGTGELFF. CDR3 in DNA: TGCGCCAGCAGAGGGACTAGCGGGAGTTTCGGCACCGGGGAGCTGTTTTTT.